This TCR beta chain was identified in a study of blood T cell repertoires in COVID-19. About the research overall: Acute-phase and convalescent COVID-19 samples originated in the United States, Italy and Spain. Sample material is recorded as cDNA or gDNA derived from T cells, B-cell-depleted T cells, or PBMCs.

This CDR3 has 13 amino acids. From germline, CDR1 is SGHRS and CDR2 YFSETQ. With V trimmed by 4 bases and J by 5 bases, 4 bases remained unmatched. Under the authors' procedure: Reference gene primer amplification yielded estimated nucleated cell counts. Measured with immunoSEQ multiplex PCR; TCRdb has only the in-frame clones, and not every one. The V and J calls and clone size were taken over from that table, and D and trimming were inferred from the DNA. The sample contains about 210,000 clones, around nine tenths of which appear only once. Sequences were obtained from peripheral blood. The genes are TRBV5-1 and TRBJ2-7, with TRBD1 matching 9 bases. The TCR comes from a woman between 40 and 55 years old with acute or convalescent COVID-19. Here the CDR3 reads CASSHRQGDEQYV. DNA for the CDR3: TGCGCCAGCAGCCATCGACAGGGGGACGAGCAGTACGTC.